This entry describes one T cell receptor beta chain. Antigen specificity is unknown. Clones were read by immunoSEQ multiplex PCR, and TCRdb kept only the in-frame ones, dropping some. Of 15,000 or so clones in the sample, around 83% were seen once. The CDR3 is made up of 15 amino acids. Germline CDR1 reads SGHRS; CDR2 reads YFSETQ. J gave up 1 base and V 2 bases, and 5 bases lay outside the gene matches. This entry belongs to a study of PD-1 blockade in classical Hodgkin lymphoma. Study outcomes and limitations: Whereas CD4+ TCR diversity had risen significantly by C4D1, CD8+ TCR diversity had not.

Patients all relapsed after autologous stem cell transplantation, and there was variation in brentuximab vedotin exposure. The V gene is TRBV5-1, the J gene TRBJ1-1; the match to TRBD1 covers 7 bases. This clonotype originated in a human donor with classical Hodgkin lymphoma. Here the sequenced sample was peripheral blood mononuclear cells (PBMCs), taken at baseline. CDR3 in amino acids: CASSLWTGQNTEAFF. CDR3 nucleotides: TGCGCCAGCAGCTTATGGACAGGCCAGAACACTGAAGCTTTCTTT.